This entry lists 17 T cell receptor beta chains sequenced from one sample in a study of blood T cell repertoires in COVID-19. The repertoire was sequenced with immunoSEQ multiplex PCR; TCRdb's copy has only in-frame clones and lacks some. This table has approximately 110,000 clones, around 85% appearing once. The sequenced sample was peripheral blood. These receptors came from a woman aged 55-70 years with COVID-19, enrolled during active disease.

This clone was found once. The chain has TRBV3-1 (or the pseudogene TRBV3-2) and TRBJ2-3; 8 bases fit TRBD2. The germline V gene encodes CDR1 LGHDT and CDR2 YNNKEL (reference sequence). This CDR3 comprises 19 residues. J was trimmed by 5 bases and V by 1 base; bases with no gene match: 17. The DNA for the CDR3 is TGTGCCAGCAGCCAAGCTCGGGGGGGCCGGCCCGTCCGCGTAGATACGCAGTATTTT. Translating gives CASSQARGGRPVRVDTQYF.

CDR3 sequence (DNA): TGTGCCAGCAGCCGTTCCGGGACAGGGGGTGCTTTCTTT. Its translation is CASSRSGTGGAFF. V and J are TRBV7-9 and TRBJ1-1; TRBD1 agrees at 11 bases. Unmatched junction bases numbered 7, after V lost 5 bases and J lost 11 bases. The germline CDR1 and CDR2 sequences are SEHNR and FQNEAQ (reference sequence). CDR3 length: 13 residues. Full variable domain (outside the CDR3, taken from reference TRBV7-9 and TRBJ1-1): DTGVSQNPRHKITKRGQNVTFRCDPISEHNRLYWYRQTLGQGPEFLTYFQNEAQLEKSRLLSDRFSAERPKGSFSTLEIQRTEQGDSAMYLCASSRSGTGGAFFGQGTRLTVV.

V usage is TRBV6-2 or TRBV6-3 and J usage is TRBJ2-2; D is perhaps TRBD1 (5 bases). Trimming pared 4 bases from V and 0 bases from J, leaving 15 bases between. The CDR3 extends over 17 amino acids. Germline V gene lookup returns CDR1 MNHEY and CDR2 SVGEGT. Written as DNA, the CDR3 is TGTGCCAGCAGTTTATCCCCCGGCAGGGCGAACACCGGGGAGCTGTTTTTT. Its protein product is CASSLSPGRANTGELFF.

The rearrangement joins TRBV19 to TRBJ2-2; D possibly corresponds to TRBD2 (6 bases). There are 13 residues in the CDR3. V was shortened by 1 base and J by 6 bases, with 6 bases between the two germline ends. Germline CDR1 is LNHDA and CDR2 is SQIVND (reference sequence). Here the CDR3 DNA reads TGTGCCAGTAGTATAGGGGAGGCCGGGGAGCTGTTTTTT. It codes for CASSIGEAGELFF.

The J gene is TRBJ1-2, the V gene TRBV19; 7 nucleotides line up with TRBD1. Germline loops: CDR1 LNHDA, CDR2 SQIVND (reference sequence). V lost 6 bases and J lost 6; bases outside the gene matches: 19. The CDR3 length is 17 residues. CDR3 DNA: TGTGCCAGTAGGCCACCGCCCGGACAGGCTATACAGCATGGCTACACCTTC. Translation gives CASRPPPGQAIQHGYTF. Full variable domain (rest looked up from reference TRBV19 and TRBJ1-2): DGGITQSPKYLFRKEGQNVTLSCEQNLNHDAMYWYRQDPGQGLRLIYYSQIVNDFQKGDIAEGYSVSREKKESFPLTVTSAQKNPTAFYLCASRPPPGQAIQHGYTFGSGTRLTVV.

A single count supports this clone. The chain combines TRBV10-2 with TRBJ2-5; D is perhaps TRBD2 (5 bases). The length of the CDR3 is 13 residues. Germline V lookup: CDR1 WSHSY, CDR2 SAAADI. Trimming cost V 7 bases and J 1 base, with 10 bases left between them. The CDR3 bases are TGCGCCAGCACAGGACTCAGCCAAGAGACCCAGTACTTC. Translation: CASTGLSQETQYF.

This clone came up once. This chain uses TRBV11-1 with TRBJ2-7; 9 nucleotides align to TRBD1. Germline CDR1 reads SGHAT; CDR2 reads FQDESV (reference sequence). CDR3 length: 15 residues. Trimming at V came to 4 bases and at J to 3 bases, leaving 7 bases not matched to a gene. CDR3 residues: CASSYWTGADYEQYF. CDR3 in DNA: TGTGCCAGCAGCTATTGGACAGGGGCGGACTACGAGCAGTACTTC.

The rearrangement uses TRBV3-1 (or the pseudogene TRBV3-2) and TRBJ2-5; D is perhaps TRBD1 (6 bases). Per germline, CDR1 LGHDT and CDR2 YNNKEL (reference sequence). V was cut by 1 base and J by 1 base, with 13 bases left in between. This CDR3 comprises 16 residues. The CDR3 is CASSQGVVGGQETQYF. The CDR3 region has the DNA TGTGCCAGCAGCCAAGGGGTAGTAGGGGGCCAAGAGACCCAGTACTTC.

The rearrangement links TRBV9 to TRBJ2-3; weak D call: TRBD2 (6 bases). CDR1 and CDR2 from the germline V gene are SGDLS and YYNGEE. V was pared by 7 bases and J by 3 bases, with 6 bases between. The CDR3 extends over 11 amino acids. The CDR3 loop is CASGRTDTQYF. The CDR3, as DNA: TGTGCCAGCGGGAGGACAGATACGCAGTATTTT. The full variable domain, completed using reference TRBV9 and TRBJ2-3, is DSGVTQTPKHLITATGQRVTLRCSPRSGDLSVYWYQQSLDQGLQFLIQYYNGEERAKGNILERFSAQQFPDLHSELNLSSLELGDSALYFCASGRTDTQYFGPGTRLTVL.

This chain uses TRBV10-3 with TRBJ2-1, with 13 bases lining up with TRBD2. Germline assignment: CDR1 ENHRY and CDR2 SYGVKD. There are 18 residues in the CDR3. V dropped 4 bases and J dropped 7; count of bases not matched to a gene: 13. The DNA for the CDR3 is TGTGCCATCAGTGTGGGTCCCCGGGGGGGACTAGCGGGGAATGAGCAGTTCTTC. Translating gives CAISVGPRGGLAGNEQFF.

The chain uses TRBV3-1 (or the pseudogene TRBV3-2) and TRBJ2-7; a possible D gene is TRBD2 (5 bases). V was shortened by 0 bases and J by 0 bases, with 12 bases between the two germline ends. The CDR3 has 16 amino acids. The germline gives CDR1 LGHDT, CDR2 YNNKEL (reference sequence). The CDR3 is CASSQDPSGSSYEQYF. In DNA form, the CDR3 reads TGTGCCAGCAGCCAAGACCCCTCGGGAAGCTCCTACGAGCAGTACTTC.

To note about this clone: The sample holds other DNA sequences that translate to the same CDR3. The rearrangement joins TRBV7-3 to TRBJ1-2; 10 nucleotides match TRBD1. With V trimmed by 6 bases and J by 3 bases, 4 bases remained unmatched. The CDR3 spans 14 residues. Germline V CDR1 and CDR2: SGHTA, FQGTGA. In DNA form, the CDR3 reads TGTGCCAGCAGTTCCGGGACAGGGGACTATGGCTACACCTTC. The encoded protein is CASSSGTGDYGYTF. Together with reference TRBV7-3 and TRBJ1-2, the CDR3 gives the full variable domain: GAGVSQTPSNKVTEKGKYVELRCDPISGHTALYWYRQSLGQGPEFLIYFQGTGAADDSGLPNDRFFAVRPEGSVSTLKIQRTERGDSAVYLCASSSGTGDYGYTFGSGTRLTVV.

V gene TRBV2 combines with J gene TRBJ2-2; 7 nucleotides agree with TRBD1. This CDR3 contains 13 residues. The V segment lost 7 bases and the J segment 6 bases; nucleotides outside the gene matches: 5. The germline CDR1 and CDR2 sequences are SNHLY and FYNNEI. CDR3: CASMLTGAGELFF. Written as DNA, the CDR3 is TGTGCCAGCATGCTTACAGGGGCCGGGGAGCTGTTTTTT.

J is TRBJ2-3 and V is TRBV7-8; 14 bases are shared with TRBD2. V trimming: 5 bases; J trimming: 5 bases; junction bases outside the gene matches: 3. This CDR3 has 15 residues. Germline CDR1 reads SGHVS; CDR2 reads FQNEAQ. The CDR3 spells CASSAGTSGGDTQYF. The DNA for the CDR3 is TGTGCCAGCAGCGCCGGGACTAGCGGGGGAGATACGCAGTATTTT.

This rearrangement joins TRBV4-1 to TRBJ1-5; TRBD1 aligns across 9 bases. Germline loops: CDR1 MGHRA, CDR2 YSYEKL. This CDR3 has 18 amino acids. Trimming removed 0 bases from V and 1 base from J; junction bases left unmatched: 7. The CDR3 region has the DNA TGCGCCAGCAGCCAAGACATTACAGGGGGCGGAAGCAATCAGCCCCAGCATTTT. Protein product: CASSQDITGGGSNQPQHF.

This clone was seen just once. This sequence joins TRBV11-2 and TRBJ2-7; 10 bases agree with TRBD1. Germline loops: CDR1 SGHAT, CDR2 FQNNGV. Germline trimming cut 5 bases from V and 2 bases from J; bases unmatched to any gene: 6. The CDR3 spans 15 residues. The CDR3 protein is CASSGWTGGAYEQYF. CDR3 bases: TGTGCCAGCAGCGGCTGGACAGGGGGTGCCTACGAGCAGTACTTC. The full variable domain, rest sourced from reference TRBV11-2 and TRBJ2-7, is EAGVAQSPRYKIIEKRQSVAFWCNPISGHATLYWYQQILGQGPKLLIQFQNNGVVDDSQLPKDRFSAERLKGVDSTLKIQPAKLEDSAVYLCASSGWTGGAYEQYFGPGTRLTVT.

This chain links TRBV3-1 (or the pseudogene TRBV3-2) with TRBJ2-7; D not resolved. This CDR3 spans 15 amino acids. V was pared by 1 base and J by 3 bases, with 13 bases between. CDR1 is LGHDT and CDR2 is YNNKEL in the germline V gene (reference sequence). The CDR3 DNA reads as TGTGCCAGCAGCCAAGCACAACCCCCAGGCTACGAGCAGTACTTC. Translation: CASSQAQPPGYEQYF.